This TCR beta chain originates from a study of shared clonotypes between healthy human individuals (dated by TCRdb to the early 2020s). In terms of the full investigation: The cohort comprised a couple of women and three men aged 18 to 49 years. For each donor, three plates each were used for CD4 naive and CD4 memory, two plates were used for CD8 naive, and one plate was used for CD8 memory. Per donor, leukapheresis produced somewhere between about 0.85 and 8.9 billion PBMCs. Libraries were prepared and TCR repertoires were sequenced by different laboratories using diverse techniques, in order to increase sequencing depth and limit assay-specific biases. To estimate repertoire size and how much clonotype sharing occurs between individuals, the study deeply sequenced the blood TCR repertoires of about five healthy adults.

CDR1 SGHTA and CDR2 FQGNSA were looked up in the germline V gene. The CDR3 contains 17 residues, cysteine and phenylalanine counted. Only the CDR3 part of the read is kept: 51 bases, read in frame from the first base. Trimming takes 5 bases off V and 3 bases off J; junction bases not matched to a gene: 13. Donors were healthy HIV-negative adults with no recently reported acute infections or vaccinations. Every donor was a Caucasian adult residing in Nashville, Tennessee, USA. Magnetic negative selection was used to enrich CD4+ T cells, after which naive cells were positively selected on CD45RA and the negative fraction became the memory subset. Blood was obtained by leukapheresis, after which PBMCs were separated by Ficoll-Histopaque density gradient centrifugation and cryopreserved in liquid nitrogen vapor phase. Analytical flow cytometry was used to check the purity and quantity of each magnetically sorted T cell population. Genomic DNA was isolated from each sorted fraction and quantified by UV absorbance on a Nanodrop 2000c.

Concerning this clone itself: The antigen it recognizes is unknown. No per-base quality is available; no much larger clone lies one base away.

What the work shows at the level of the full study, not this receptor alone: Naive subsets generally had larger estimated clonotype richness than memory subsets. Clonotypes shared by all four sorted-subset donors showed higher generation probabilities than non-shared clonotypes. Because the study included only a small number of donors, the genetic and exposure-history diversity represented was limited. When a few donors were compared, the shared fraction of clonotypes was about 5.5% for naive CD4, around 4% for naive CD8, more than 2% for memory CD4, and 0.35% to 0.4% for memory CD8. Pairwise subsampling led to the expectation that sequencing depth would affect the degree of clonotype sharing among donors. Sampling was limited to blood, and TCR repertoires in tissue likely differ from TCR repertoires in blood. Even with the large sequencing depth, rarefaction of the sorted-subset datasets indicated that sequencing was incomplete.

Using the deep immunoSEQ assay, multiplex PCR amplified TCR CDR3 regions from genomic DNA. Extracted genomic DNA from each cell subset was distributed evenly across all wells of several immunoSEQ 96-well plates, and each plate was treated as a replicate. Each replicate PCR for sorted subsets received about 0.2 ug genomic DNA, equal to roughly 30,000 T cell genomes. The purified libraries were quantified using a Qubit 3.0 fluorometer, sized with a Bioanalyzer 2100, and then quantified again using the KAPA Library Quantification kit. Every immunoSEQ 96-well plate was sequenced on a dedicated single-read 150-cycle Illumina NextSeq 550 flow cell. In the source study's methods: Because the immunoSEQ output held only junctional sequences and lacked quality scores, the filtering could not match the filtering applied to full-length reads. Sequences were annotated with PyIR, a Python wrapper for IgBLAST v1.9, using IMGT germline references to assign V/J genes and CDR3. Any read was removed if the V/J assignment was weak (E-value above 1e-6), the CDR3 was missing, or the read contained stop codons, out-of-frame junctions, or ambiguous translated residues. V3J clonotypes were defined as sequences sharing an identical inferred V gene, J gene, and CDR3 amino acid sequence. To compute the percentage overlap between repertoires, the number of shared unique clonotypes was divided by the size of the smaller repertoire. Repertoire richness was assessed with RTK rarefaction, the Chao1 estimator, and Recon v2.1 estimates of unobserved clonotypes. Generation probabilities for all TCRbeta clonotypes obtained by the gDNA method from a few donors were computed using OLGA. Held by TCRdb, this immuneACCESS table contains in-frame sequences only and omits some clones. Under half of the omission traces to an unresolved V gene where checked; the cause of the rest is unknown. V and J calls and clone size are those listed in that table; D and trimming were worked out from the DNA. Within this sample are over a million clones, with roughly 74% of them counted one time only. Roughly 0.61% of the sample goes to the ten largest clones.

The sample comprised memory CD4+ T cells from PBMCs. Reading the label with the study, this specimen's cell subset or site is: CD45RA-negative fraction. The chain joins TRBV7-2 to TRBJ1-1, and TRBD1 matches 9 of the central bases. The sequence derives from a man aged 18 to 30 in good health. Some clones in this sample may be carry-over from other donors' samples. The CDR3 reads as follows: CASSPLDRGSSDTEAFF. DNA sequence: TGTGCCAGCAGCCCGCTAGACAGGGGGAGTTCGGACACTGAAGCTTTCTTT.